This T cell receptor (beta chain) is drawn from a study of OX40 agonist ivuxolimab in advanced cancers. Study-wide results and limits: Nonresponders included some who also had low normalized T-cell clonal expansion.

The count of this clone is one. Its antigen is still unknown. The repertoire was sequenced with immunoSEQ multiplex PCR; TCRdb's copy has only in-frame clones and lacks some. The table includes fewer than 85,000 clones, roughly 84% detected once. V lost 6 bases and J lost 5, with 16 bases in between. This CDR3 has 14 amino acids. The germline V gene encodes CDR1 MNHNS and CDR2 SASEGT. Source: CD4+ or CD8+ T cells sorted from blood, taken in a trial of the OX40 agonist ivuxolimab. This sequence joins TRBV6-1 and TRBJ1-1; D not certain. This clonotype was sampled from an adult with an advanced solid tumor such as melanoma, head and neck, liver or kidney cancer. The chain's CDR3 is CASSGANGGTEAFF. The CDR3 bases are TGTGCCAGCAGCGGAGCCAATGGCGGGACTGAAGCTTTCTTT.